The entry below describes one TCR beta chain. What it recognizes is unknown. The sample belongs to a study of cytomegalovirus exposure and HLA in healthy donors. About the research overall: An early release of data contained approximately 85 million unique TCRs, which came from HLA-typed donors. Study-wide results and limits: In a later analysis, HLA-associated TCR beta chains were more clonally expanded than equally common others. There were reportedly fewer N-insertions in an Asian-associated ancestry cluster than the roughly 670-donor mean, in a later analysis.

CDR1 is DFQATT and CDR2 is SNEGSKA in the germline V gene (reference sequence). Trimming left V 1 base short and J 13 bases short, with 10 bases between. CDR3 length equals 10 residues. Both 60 Vbeta primers and 13 Jbeta primers went into the PCR. The table came from immunoSEQ multiplex PCR; TCRdb's copy has only in-frame clones and leaves some out. The sample holds approximately 140,000 clones, approximately 79% seen once. The receptor comes from a woman aged 40-49 years in good health and CMV-seropositive. Material for sequencing was PBMCs. V and J are TRBV20-1 and TRBJ1-1, with a possible D match to TRBD1 (6 bases). The CDR3 nucleotides read TGCAGTGCTAGAGTACAGGGCGGTTTCTTT. Its protein is CSARVQGGFF.